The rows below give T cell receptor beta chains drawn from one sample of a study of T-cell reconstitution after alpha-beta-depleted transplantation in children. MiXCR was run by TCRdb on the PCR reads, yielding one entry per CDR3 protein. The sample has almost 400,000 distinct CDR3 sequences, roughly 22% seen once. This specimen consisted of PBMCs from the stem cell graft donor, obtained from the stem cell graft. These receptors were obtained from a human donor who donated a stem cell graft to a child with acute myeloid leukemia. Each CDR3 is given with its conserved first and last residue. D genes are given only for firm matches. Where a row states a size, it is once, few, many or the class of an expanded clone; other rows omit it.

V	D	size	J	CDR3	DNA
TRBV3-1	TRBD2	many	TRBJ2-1	CASSHTSGRYNEQFF	TGTGCCAGCAGCCACACTAGCGGGAGATACAATGAGCAGTTCTTC
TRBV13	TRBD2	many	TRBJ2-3	CASSKRREGLSTDTQYF	TGTGCCAGCAGCAAACGTCGGGAGGGCCTTAGCACAGATACGCAGTATTTT
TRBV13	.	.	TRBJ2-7	CASSLPGEEQYF	TGTGCCAGCAGCTTGCCAGGGGAAGAGCAGTACTTC
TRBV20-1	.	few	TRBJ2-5	CSASGFPYRYQETQYF	TGCAGTGCTAGTGGCTTTCCGTACCGGTACCAAGAGACCCAGTACTTC
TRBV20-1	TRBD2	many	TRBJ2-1	CSARGLAGGNEQFF	TGCAGTGCTCGGGGACTAGCGGGAGGCAATGAGCAGTTCTTC
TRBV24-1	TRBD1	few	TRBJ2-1	CATSEQGAYSEQFF	TGTGCCACCAGTGAACAGGGGGCGTACTCTGAGCAGTTCTTC
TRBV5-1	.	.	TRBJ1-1	CASSTSRGGLYTEAFF	TGCGCCAGCAGCACCAGCCGCGGGGGTCTATACACTGAAGCTTTCTTT
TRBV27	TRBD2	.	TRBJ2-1	CASSPTLAGGVEGEQFF	TGTGCCAGCAGTCCAACACTAGCGGGAGGGGTAGAGGGTGAGCAGTTCTTC
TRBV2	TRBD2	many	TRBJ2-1	CASSELAGTDEQFF	TGTGCCAGCAGTGAGCTAGCGGGAACGGATGAGCAGTTCTTC
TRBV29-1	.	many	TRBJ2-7	CSVENRNGYFYF	TGCAGCGTTGAAAATAGAAATGGGTATTTCTACTTC
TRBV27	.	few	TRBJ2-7	CASSLVQSYEQYF	TGTGCCAGCAGTTTAGTACAGTCCTACGAGCAGTACTTC
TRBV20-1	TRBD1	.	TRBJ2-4	CSAPDRGNIQYF	TGCAGTGCTCCTGACAGGGGAAACATTCAGTACTTC
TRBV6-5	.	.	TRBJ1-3	CASSYSFSSGNTIYF	TGTGCCAGCAGTTACTCGTTTAGCTCTGGAAACACCATATATTTT
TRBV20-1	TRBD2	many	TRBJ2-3	CSARPTSGSTDTQYF	TGCAGTGCTAGACCGACTAGCGGAAGCACAGATACGCAGTATTTT
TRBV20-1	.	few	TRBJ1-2	CSASYLARRGYTF	TGCAGTGCTAGCTACTTGGCGAGGCGGGGCTACACCTTC
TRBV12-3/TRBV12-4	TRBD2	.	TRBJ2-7	CASSPRTSGFYEQYF	TGTGCCAGCAGTCCCCGGACTAGCGGGTTTTACGAGCAGTACTTC
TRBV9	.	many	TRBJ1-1	CASSGRRGTEAFF	TGTGCCTCCTCGGGAAGAAGGGGCACTGAAGCTTTCTTT
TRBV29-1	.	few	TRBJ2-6	CSVASLSGANVLTF	TGCAGCGTTGCTAGCCTCTCTGGGGCCAACGTCCTGACTTTC
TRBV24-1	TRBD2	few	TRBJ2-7	CATSKAGVGYEQYF	TGTGCCACCAGCAAAGCGGGAGTCGGCTACGAGCAGTACTTC
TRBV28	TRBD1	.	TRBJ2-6	CASIPGQGSGANVLTF	TGTGCCAGCATTCCTGGACAGGGGTCGGGGGCCAACGTCCTGACTTTC
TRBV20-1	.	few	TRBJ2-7	CSAVGPNYEQYF	TGCAGTGCGGTAGGACCCAACTACGAGCAGTACTTC
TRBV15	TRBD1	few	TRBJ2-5	CATSRDHSGQGERETQYF	TGTGCCACCAGCAGAGACCATTCAGGACAGGGAGAGAGGGAGACCCAGTACTTC
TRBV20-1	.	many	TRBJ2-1	CSAPIETAQGWRVF	TGCAGTGCTCCAATTGAGACTGCGCAGGGGTGGCGGGTCTTC
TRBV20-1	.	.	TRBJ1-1	CSASFRGARTEAFF	TGCAGTGCTAGTTTTCGGGGGGCGCGGACTGAAGCTTTCTTT
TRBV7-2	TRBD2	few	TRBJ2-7	CASSQRGGRAYEQYF	TGTGCCAGCAGCCAGCGGGGCGGGAGGGCCTACGAGCAGTACTTC
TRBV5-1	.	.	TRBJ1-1	CASSWEGGDTEAFF	TGCGCCAGCAGCTGGGAAGGAGGGGACACTGAAGCTTTCTTT
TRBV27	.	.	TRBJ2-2	CASRPIGVQDTGELFF	TGTGCCAGCAGACCTATAGGGGTCCAGGACACCGGGGAGCTGTTTTTT
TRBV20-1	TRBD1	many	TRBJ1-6	CSATPDRGLNNSPLHF	TGCAGTGCTACCCCGGACAGGGGGCTAAATAATTCACCCCTCCACTTT
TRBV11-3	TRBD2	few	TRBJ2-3	CASSPFQAGDTQYF	TGTGCCAGCAGCCCCTTCCAAGCGGGGGATACGCAGTATTTT
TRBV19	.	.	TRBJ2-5	CASKGWGSQETQYF	TGTGCCAGTAAGGGTTGGGGCTCCCAAGAGACCCAGTACTTC
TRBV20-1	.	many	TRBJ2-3	CSARGPPRIAKGWGAPDTQYF	TGCAGTGCTAGAGGCCCCCCGAGGATAGCGAAGGGCTGGGGGGCGCCAGATACGCAGTATTTT
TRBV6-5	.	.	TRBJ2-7	CASTSRGSVHEQYF	TGTGCCAGCACCTCAAGGGGAAGCGTCCACGAGCAGTACTTC
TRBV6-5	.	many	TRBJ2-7	CASSPQQVTGEQYF	TGTGCCAGCAGTCCCCAACAGGTTACGGGTGAGCAGTACTTC